This record concerns one TCR beta chain sequence. Its antigen is undetermined. Relapse after autologous stem cell transplantation occurred in every patient, and brentuximab vedotin exposure varied. Patients reached a best response of complete response, partial response or progressive disease. The sample belongs to a study of PD-1 blockade in classical Hodgkin lymphoma. Profiling relied on immunoSEQ multiplex PCR, and the TCRdb table lists in-frame clones only, not all of them. Of about 13,000 clones in the sample, 75% to 95% were seen once. The CDR3 covers 15 residues. V was clipped by 3 bases and J by 2 bases, with 13 bases between them. Germline V gene lookup returns CDR1 LNHDA and CDR2 SQIVND (reference sequence). The study, taken as a whole, reports: Newly diagnosed patients had baseline TCR diversity that was reportedly lower than that of healthy donors. Compared with baseline, CD4+ but not CD8+ TCR diversity had risen significantly by C4D1. Whoever responded completely had baseline diversity much like that seen in newly diagnosed patients.

This sequence originates from a human donor with classical Hodgkin lymphoma. This chain links TRBV19 with TRBJ2-5, with D possibly being TRBD1 or TRBD2 (6 bases each). This material consisted of peripheral blood mononuclear cells (PBMCs), taken at baseline. The CDR3 nucleotides are TGTGCCAGTAGTATCGGGGGACAACTTCAAGAGACCCAGTACTTC. This gives the protein CASSIGGQLQETQYF.